A selection of T cell receptor beta chains follows, all from one sample in a study of blood T cell repertoires in COVID-19. The method was immunoSEQ multiplex PCR; TCRdb's version includes in-frame clones alone and lacks a portion of them. The sample carries a few hundred thousand clones, roughly nine tenths recorded once. The specimen sequenced was peripheral blood. The receptors originated from a middle-aged woman who had recovered from COVID-19. Both conserved end residues are part of each CDR3. Fields, in order: clone size, V gene, D gene, J gene, CDR3 protein, CDR3 DNA. D genes are given only for firm matches. Clone size is stated in some rows and not others, as once, few, many or a class when expanded.

>.|TRBV25-1|.|TRBJ1-2
CASSEPDSYYGYTF
TGTGCCAGCAGTGAACCGGACAGCTACTATGGCTACACCTTC
>.|TRBV5-1|.|TRBJ2-2
CASSWDGGTGELFF
TGCGCCAGCAGCTGGGACGGAGGGACCGGGGAGCTGTTTTTT
>.|TRBV6-5|.|TRBJ2-5
CASSMTGQETQYF
TGTGCCAGCAGCATGACAGGCCAAGAGACCCAGTACTTC
>.|TRBV24-1|.|TRBJ2-5
CATSDAGLETQYF
TGTGCCACCAGTGATGCGGGACTGGAGACCCAGTACTTC
>.|TRBV4-1|.|TRBJ1-1
CASSQDPDTEAFF
TGCGCCAGCAGCCAAGACCCGGACACTGAAGCTTTCTTT
>.|TRBV10-3|.|TRBJ1-2
CAISESQIYGYTF
TGTGCCATCAGTGAGTCCCAAATCTATGGCTACACCTTC
>.|TRBV2|.|TRBJ2-2
CASSVQGLMAGELFF
TGTGCCAGCAGTGTTCAGGGATTGATGGCCGGGGAGCTGTTTTTT
>.|TRBV2|TRBD2|TRBJ2-5
CASSLAGASKETQYF
TGTGCCAGCAGTTTAGCGGGGGCCTCTAAAGAGACCCAGTACTTC
>once|TRBV10-3|.|TRBJ1-1
CAIKTTENTEAFF
TGTGCCATCAAGACTACAGAAAACACTGAAGCTTTCTTT
>.|TRBV19|.|TRBJ1-1
CASSIGAGVNTEAFF
TGTGCCAGTAGTATAGGGGCAGGGGTGAACACTGAAGCTTTCTTT
>.|TRBV3-1/TRBV3-2|.|TRBJ2-1
CASSHFRVHEQFF
TGTGCCAGCAGCCATTTTCGGGTCCATGAGCAGTTCTTC
>.|TRBV4-2|.|TRBJ2-3
CASSQDGGANTDTQYF
TGTGCCAGCAGCCAAGATGGCGGGGCAAACACAGATACGCAGTATTTT
>once|TRBV18|.|TRBJ1-6
CASSEGSSYNSPLHF
TGTGCCAGCTCGGAGGGAAGCTCCTATAATTCACCCCTCCACTTT
>.|TRBV7-9|TRBD1|TRBJ1-1
CASSLRQGTEAFF
TGTGCCAGCAGCCTCCGACAGGGTACTGAAGCTTTCTTT
>.|TRBV19|.|TRBJ2-2
CASSIGQGGYTGELFF
TGTGCCAGTAGTATAGGCCAGGGTGGATACACCGGGGAGCTGTTTTTT
>.|TRBV9|.|TRBJ1-3
CASSAGIGGNTIYF
TGTGCCAGCAGCGCAGGGATAGGGGGAAACACCATATATTTT
>.|TRBV6-2/TRBV6-3|.|TRBJ2-1
CASSSRHNEQFF
TGTGCCAGCAGTTCCCGTCACAATGAGCAGTTCTTC
>.|TRBV4-1|TRBD1|TRBJ2-1
CASSQPSNRQGAKSYNEQFF
TGCGCCAGCAGCCAACCCTCCAACAGACAGGGCGCCAAATCCTACAATGAGCAGTTCTTC
>.|TRBV4-1|.|TRBJ2-3
CASSQVFTETDTQYF
TGCGCCAGCAGCCAAGTCTTCACTGAGACAGATACGCAGTATTTT
>.|TRBV7-9|TRBD1|TRBJ2-1
CASSLTGDSSNEQFF
TGTGCCAGCAGCTTAACAGGGGATTCGTCCAATGAGCAGTTCTTC
>.|TRBV2|.|TRBJ1-2
CASSATTNYGYTF
TGTGCCAGCAGTGCGACAACTAACTATGGCTACACCTTC
>.|TRBV11-2|.|TRBJ2-2
CASSLGYEGELFF
TGTGCCAGCAGCTTAGGCTACGAGGGGGAGCTGTTTTTT
>.|TRBV5-4|.|TRBJ1-2
CASSFKGDYGYTF
TGTGCCAGCAGCTTTAAGGGGGACTATGGCTACACCTTC
>.|TRBV2|TRBD1|TRBJ2-5
CASSGQGGSQETQYF
TGTGCCAGCAGTGGACAGGGGGGGAGCCAAGAGACCCAGTACTTC
>.|TRBV19|.|TRBJ1-1
CASSGTGYTEAFF
TGTGCCAGTAGCGGTACGGGGTACACTGAAGCTTTCTTT
>.|TRBV10-2|TRBD2|TRBJ2-1
CASSLAGDNEQFF
TGCGCCAGCAGTTTAGCGGGAGACAATGAGCAGTTCTTC
>.|TRBV10-3|TRBD2|TRBJ2-5
CAISDPNRLAGEETQYF
TGTGCCATCAGTGACCCAAACAGACTAGCGGGGGAAGAGACCCAGTACTTC
>.|TRBV7-2|.|TRBJ2-1
CASSLEPGHNEQFF
TGTGCCAGCAGCTTAGAGCCAGGCCACAATGAGCAGTTCTTC
>.|TRBV2|.|TRBJ2-2
CASSESPRLIREHTGELFF
TGTGCCAGCAGTGAAAGCCCCCGCCTCATACGGGAGCACACCGGGGAGCTGTTTTTT
>once|TRBV19|TRBD1|TRBJ2-3
CASATGVRTDTQYF
TGTGCCAGTGCCACAGGGGTTCGCACAGATACGCAGTATTTT
>.|TRBV6-1|.|TRBJ2-1
CASSERETNEQFF
TGTGCCAGCAGTGAACGGGAGACCAATGAGCAGTTCTTC
>.|TRBV19|TRBD1|TRBJ1-1
CASLASTGGNTEAFF
TGTGCCAGTCTTGCCTCGACAGGGGGGAACACTGAAGCTTTCTTT
>.|TRBV30|TRBD2|TRBJ2-3
CAWSPGTSGGLTDTQYF
TGTGCCTGGAGTCCCGGGACTAGCGGGGGGCTCACAGATACGCAGTATTTT
>.|TRBV3-1/TRBV3-2|.|TRBJ1-1
CASSIMNTEAFF
TGTGCCAGTAGCATAATGAACACTGAAGCTTTCTTT
>.|TRBV7-2|TRBD2|TRBJ2-1
CASSTSSGAFSYNEQFF
TGTGCCAGCAGCACCTCTAGCGGTGCGTTCTCCTACAATGAGCAGTTCTTC
>.|TRBV3-1/TRBV3-2|.|TRBJ1-6
CASSQEEVIQDSSSSYNSPLHF
TGTGCCAGCAGCCAAGAAGAGGTGATTCAGGACAGTTCGAGCTCCTATAATTCACCCCTCCACTTT
>.|TRBV19|.|TRBJ2-3
CASRGERPTDTQYF
TGTGCCAGTAGGGGAGAGCGGCCCACAGATACGCAGTATTTT
>.|TRBV5-4|TRBD2|TRBJ2-1
CASSLAGLAGRSYNEQFF
TGTGCCAGCAGCTTGGCGGGACTAGCGGGACGCTCCTACAATGAGCAGTTCTTC
>.|TRBV5-4|.|TRBJ1-2
CASSGGHGADYTF
TGTGCCAGCAGCGGGGGACACGGGGCAGACTACACCTTC
>.|TRBV30|.|TRBJ2-4
CAWCPGGATAKNIQYF
TGTGCCTGGTGCCCTGGGGGGGCCACAGCCAAAAACATTCAGTACTTC
>.|TRBV19|TRBD1|TRBJ1-1
CASRRGETEAFF
TGTGCCAGCCGCAGGGGGGAAACTGAAGCTTTCTTT
>.|TRBV20-1|.|TRBJ1-6
CSASGRTDYNSPLHF
TGCAGTGCTAGTGGACGGACTGACTATAATTCACCCCTCCACTTT
>.|TRBV10-3|.|TRBJ2-1
CAISESTGTGTQINNEQFF
TGTGCCATCAGTGAGTCGACGGGAACCGGGACTCAAATTAACAATGAGCAGTTCTTC
>.|TRBV10-1|TRBD1|TRBJ2-7
CASSRTGQGYEQYF
TGCGCCAGCAGCCGGACAGGCCAGGGTTACGAGCAGTACTTC
>.|TRBV7-3|TRBD1|TRBJ1-4
CASSPGTGSPNEKLFF
TGTGCCAGCAGCCCCGGGACAGGGTCTCCTAATGAAAAACTGTTTTTT
>.|TRBV2|TRBD1|TRBJ2-6
CASSGTGPSGANVLTF
TGTGCCAGCAGTGGGACAGGCCCCTCTGGGGCCAACGTCCTGACTTTC
>.|TRBV5-5|TRBD1|TRBJ2-1
CASSARTGSNEQFF
TGTGCCAGCAGCGCCCGGACAGGGAGTAATGAGCAGTTCTTC